Sequencing of this T cell receptor (beta chain) was carried out in a study of blood T cells in healthy people across ages. Concerning this clonotype itself: Its target is unknown.

The germline gives CDR1 LNHNV, CDR2 YYDKDF (reference sequence). The ends were cut back, 0 bases at V and 9 bases at J, with 12 bases in the middle. The CDR3 is made up of 14 amino acids. General study points: Age brought a roughly linear fall in TCR beta diversity measured per million T cells. Unsorted PBMCs prevented conclusive naive versus antigen-experienced comparison.

It was with a sample-barcoded 5' primer and a J-beta primer mix that a second PCR of roughly 7 to 12 cycles was run. TCRdb independently ran MiXCR on the 5' RACE reads; one entry per CDR3 protein. The sample consists of 650,000 to 1,000,000 distinct CDR3 sequences, roughly 46% of them appearing once. This receptor was obtained from a man at least 80 years old in good health. The sequenced sample was blood. This chain links TRBV15 with TRBJ2-4, with D uncertain. DNA for the CDR3: TGTGCCACCAGCAGAGATCTTAATTTACGCATTCAGTACTTC. Translated, it gives CATSRDLNLRIQYF. The full variable domain, in which reference TRBV15 and TRBJ2-4 provide the parts outside the CDR3, is DAMVIQNPRYQVTQFGKPVTLSCSQTLNHNVMYWYQQKSSQAPKLLFHYYDKDFNNEADTPDNFQSRRPNTSFCFLDIRSPGLGDTAMYLCATSRDLNLRIQYFGAGTRLSVL.